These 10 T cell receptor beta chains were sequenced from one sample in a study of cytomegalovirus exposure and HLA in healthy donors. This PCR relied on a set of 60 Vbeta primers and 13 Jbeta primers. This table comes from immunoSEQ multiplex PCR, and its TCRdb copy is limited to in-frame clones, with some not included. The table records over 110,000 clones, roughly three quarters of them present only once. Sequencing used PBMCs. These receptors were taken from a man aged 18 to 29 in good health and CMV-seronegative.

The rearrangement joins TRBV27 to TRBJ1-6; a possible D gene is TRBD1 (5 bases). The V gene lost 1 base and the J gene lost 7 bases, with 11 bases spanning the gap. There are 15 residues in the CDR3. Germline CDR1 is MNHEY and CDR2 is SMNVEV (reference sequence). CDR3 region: CASSLLGGANSPLHF. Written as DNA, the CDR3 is TGTGCCAGCAGTTTATTGGGGGGAGCCAATTCACCCCTCCACTTT.

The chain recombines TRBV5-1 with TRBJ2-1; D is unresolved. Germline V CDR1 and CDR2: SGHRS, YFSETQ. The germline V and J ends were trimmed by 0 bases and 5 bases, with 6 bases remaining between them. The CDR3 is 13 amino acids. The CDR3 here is CASSLAQNNEQFF. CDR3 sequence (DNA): TGCGCCAGCAGCTTGGCCCAAAACAATGAGCAGTTCTTC.

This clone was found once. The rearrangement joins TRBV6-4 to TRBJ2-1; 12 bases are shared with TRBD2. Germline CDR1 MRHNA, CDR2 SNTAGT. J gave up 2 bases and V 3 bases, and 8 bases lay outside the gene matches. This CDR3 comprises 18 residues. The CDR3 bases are TGTGCCAGCAGTGAGGTAGCTAGCGGGGGGGTCACCTACAATGAGCAGTTCTTC. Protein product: CASSEVASGGVTYNEQFF.

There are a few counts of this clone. CDR3: CAWSVGELYGYTF. CDR3 bases: TGTGCCTGGAGTGTTGGGGAGCTTTATGGCTACACCTTC. V gene TRBV30 combines with J gene TRBJ1-2; unclear D gene. This CDR3 comprises 13 residues. Looked up from germline, CDR1 is GTSNPN and CDR2 is SVGIG (reference sequence). Trimming stripped 0 bases from V and 5 bases from J, with 10 bases between.

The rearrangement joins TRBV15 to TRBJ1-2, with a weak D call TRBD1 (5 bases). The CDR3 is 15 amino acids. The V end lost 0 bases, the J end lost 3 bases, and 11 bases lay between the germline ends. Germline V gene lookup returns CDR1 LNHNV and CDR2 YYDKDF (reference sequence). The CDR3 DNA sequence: TGTGCCACCAGCAGAGATAAGACAGACTACTATGGCTACACCTTC. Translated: CATSRDKTDYYGYTF.

The chain's CDR3 is CASSLGGMRHNQPQHF. The DNA for the CDR3 is TGTGCCAGCAGCCTAGGAGGGATGCGGCACAATCAGCCCCAGCATTTT. The chain combines TRBV5-6 with TRBJ1-5; no clear D. The CDR3 extends over 16 amino acids. V dropped 4 bases and J dropped 3 bases, with 17 bases sitting between them. CDR1 is SGHDT and CDR2 is YYEEEE in the germline V gene.

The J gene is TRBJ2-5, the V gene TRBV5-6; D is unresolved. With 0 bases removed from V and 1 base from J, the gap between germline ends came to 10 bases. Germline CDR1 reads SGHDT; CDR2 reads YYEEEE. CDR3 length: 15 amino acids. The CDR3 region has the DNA TGTGCCAGCAGCTTGGTGACAATGGGCCAAGAGACCCAGTACTTC. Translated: CASSLVTMGQETQYF.

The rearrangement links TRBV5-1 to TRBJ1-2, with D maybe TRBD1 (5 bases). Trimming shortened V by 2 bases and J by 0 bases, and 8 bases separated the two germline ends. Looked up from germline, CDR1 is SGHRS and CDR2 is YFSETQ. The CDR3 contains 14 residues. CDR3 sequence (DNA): TGCGCCAGCAGCTTCGACAGAGCTAACTATGGCTACACCTTC. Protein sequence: CASSFDRANYGYTF.

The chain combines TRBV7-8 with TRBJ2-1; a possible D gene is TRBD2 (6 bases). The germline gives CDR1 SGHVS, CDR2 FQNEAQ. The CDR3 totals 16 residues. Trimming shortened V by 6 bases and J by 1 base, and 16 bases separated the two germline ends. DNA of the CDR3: TGTGCCAGCAGTCCCTTGGTGGGGAGGTCCTACAATGAGCAGTTCTTC. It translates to CASSPLVGRSYNEQFF.

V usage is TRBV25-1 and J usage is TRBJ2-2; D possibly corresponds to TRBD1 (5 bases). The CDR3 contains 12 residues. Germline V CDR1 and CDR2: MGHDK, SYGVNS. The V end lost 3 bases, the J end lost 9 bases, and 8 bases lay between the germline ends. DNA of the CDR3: TGTGCCAGCAGTGATGACAGTCGGGAGCTGTTTTTT. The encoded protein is CASSDDSRELFF.